The 17 T cell receptor beta chains below all came from one sample that was sequenced in a study of beta chain features in type 1 diabetes. Findings and limits, study-wide: There was a moderate but significant shortening of TCRB CDR3s in all four CD4+ subsets of Type 1 diabetes patients.

What these receptors recognize is not known. Expressed TCRB transcripts got sequenced, as all isolated RNA was reverse transcribed. The repertoire was sequenced with immunoSEQ multiplex PCR; TCRdb's copy has only in-frame clones and lacks some. The table has roughly 260,000 clones, about a tenth seen once. Sequenced sample: naive CD4+ T cells from blood. The origin of the receptors is a man aged 30 to 45 with type 1 diabetes.

The chain carries TRBV18 and TRBJ2-7, with 7 bases matching TRBD1. V lost 6 bases and J lost 3; bases outside the gene matches: 5. CDR3 size: 13 residues. Germline values: CDR1 KGHSH, CDR2 LQKENI. The CDR3: CASSEQGIYEQYF. The CDR3 nucleotides are TGTGCCAGCTCGGAACAGGGGATCTACGAGCAGTACTTC.

This sequence joins TRBV7-8 and TRBJ2-1, with 13 nucleotides matching TRBD2. Germline values: CDR1 SGHVS, CDR2 FQNEAQ. The CDR3 loop spans 17 amino acids. Losses at the gene ends were 0 bases for V and 7 bases for J; bases not matched to a gene: 6. The CDR3 nucleotides read TGTGCCAGCAGCTTAGCGGGAGGGACTAGCGGGGCAAATGAGCAGTTCTTC. Its translation is CASSLAGGTSGANEQFF.

The rearrangement uses TRBV7-2 and TRBJ1-4; TRBD1 might be the D (5 bases). V lost 5 bases, J lost 4 bases, and 11 bases lay in between. The CDR3 is 14 amino acids. CDR1 and CDR2 (germline): SGHTA, FQGNSA. CDR3 sequence reads: CASSNMGGNEKLFF. CDR3 nucleotides: TGTGCCAGCAGCAACATGGGGGGTAATGAAAAACTGTTTTTT.

This clone has just a few counts. The rearrangement joins TRBV9 to TRBJ2-2; D unresolved. The CDR3 has 13 amino acids. CDR1 SGDLS and CDR2 YYNGEE come from the germline V gene. V was shortened by 5 bases and J by 5 bases, with 10 bases between the two germline ends. CDR3 residues: CASSQRLTGELFF. CDR3 DNA: TGTGCCAGCAGTCAGCGCTTAACCGGGGAGCTGTTTTTT.

This chain joins TRBV2 and TRBJ2-7, with D tentatively TRBD2 (6 bases). Per germline, CDR1 SNHLY and CDR2 FYNNEI. V shed 7 bases and J shed 3 bases, with 16 bases lying between them. The CDR3 length is 14 residues. The CDR3 nucleotides read TGTGCCAGCACGCCCGCGGCGGGGTTCTACGAGCAGTACTTC. The encoded protein is CASTPAAGFYEQYF.

This chain links TRBV7-9 with TRBJ2-3; no clear D gene. The germline V gene encodes CDR1 SEHNR and CDR2 FQNEAQ (reference sequence). Trimming removed 1 base at V and 8 bases at J, with 10 bases between. The CDR3 is 13 residues long. CDR3 sequence: CASSLDEPGTQYF. The CDR3, as DNA: TGTGCCAGCAGCTTAGACGAACCGGGTACGCAGTATTTT.

This clone has only a few counts. The chain is built from TRBV20-1 and TRBJ2-1; D gene unclear. Trimming took off 3 bases at V and 10 bases at J, with 10 bases between the two ends. CDR1 and CDR2 (germline): DFQATT, SNEGSKA (reference sequence). The CDR3 length is 11 residues. CDR3 residues: CSASSLREQFF. CDR3 bases: TGCAGTGCTAGTAGCCTCCGGGAGCAGTTCTTC.

The rearrangement links TRBV7-8 to TRBJ2-5, with 10 bases aligning to TRBD1. The CDR3 runs 15 residues. Germline V gene data show CDR1 as SGHVS and CDR2 as FQNEAQ. Losses at the gene ends were 6 bases for V and 3 bases for J; bases not matched to a gene: 7. CDR3 loop: CASRGFGTGEETQYF. In nucleotides, the CDR3 is TGTGCCAGCAGAGGGTTCGGGACAGGGGAAGAGACCCAGTACTTC.

This chain connects TRBV4-1 to TRBJ1-4, with TRBD1 identical over 7 bases. The CDR3 is made up of 15 amino acids. The V and J ends lost 4 bases and 3 bases, in that order; junction bases with no gene match: 5. Germline CDR1 reads MGHRA; CDR2 reads YSYEKL. The DNA of the CDR3 is TGCGCCAGCAGCCGACCGAGGGGGCCTAATGAAAAACTGTTTTTT. Its translation: CASSRPRGPNEKLFF.

The rearrangement joins TRBV21-1 to TRBJ1-2. TRBV21-1 is given as a pseudogene. CDR3 length: 15 amino acids. The CDR3 sequence is CASGGWPRSSYGYTF. The CDR3 region has the DNA TGTGCCAGCGGAGGTTGGCCACGGTCCAGCTATGGCTACACCTTC.

Concerning this clone: Other nucleotide sequences in the sample specify the same CDR3. V gene TRBV7-3 combines with J gene TRBJ2-3, with TRBD2 matching over 8 bases. Looked up from germline, CDR1 is SGHTA and CDR2 is FQGTGA. The CDR3 is 15 amino acids. Unmatched junction bases numbered 5, after V lost 5 bases and J lost 1 base. The CDR3 sequence: CASSRAGGGTDTQYF. The CDR3 DNA reads as TGTGCCAGCAGCCGTGCGGGGGGTGGCACAGATACGCAGTATTTT.

This clone was found a few times. The CDR3 protein is CASSQPGLMNTEAFF. CDR3 coding DNA: TGCGCCAGCAGCCAACCGGGACTGATGAACACTGAAGCTTTCTTT. The chain uses TRBV4-1 and TRBJ1-1; a possible D gene is TRBD1 (5 bases). This CDR3 region has 15 residues. Between the trimmed V and J ends, which lost 2 bases and 0 bases, there was a span of 10 bases. Per the germline V gene, CDR1 is MGHRA and CDR2 is YSYEKL.

The J gene is TRBJ2-7, the V gene TRBV7-2; D remains ambiguous. Germline V gene sequence: CDR1 SGHTA, CDR2 FQGNSA. This CDR3 is 15 amino acids long. The V gene lost 4 bases and the J gene lost 2 bases, with 15 bases spanning the gap. The CDR3: CASSSGTAAAYEQYF. The CDR3 DNA sequence: TGTGCCAGCAGCTCAGGAACCGCAGCTGCCTACGAGCAGTACTTC.

The CDR3 DNA follows: TGTGCCAGCAGCTTGTATTCACCCTCTGAGGGCTACACCTTC. It codes for CASSLYSPSEGYTF. The chain carries TRBV7-9 and TRBJ1-2; D remains unclear. V was trimmed by 3 bases and J by 8 bases, leaving 16 bases between them. Germline CDR1 is SEHNR and CDR2 is FQNEAQ (reference sequence). The CDR3 is 14 amino acids. The full variable domain, with the rest looked up from reference TRBV7-9 and TRBJ1-2, is DTGVSQNPRHKITKRGQNVTFRCDPISEHNRLYWYRQTLGQGPEFLTYFQNEAQLEKSRLLSDRFSAERPKGSFSTLEIQRTEQGDSAMYLCASSLYSPSEGYTFGSGTRLTVV.

The J gene is TRBJ1-1, the V gene TRBV7-3; D ambiguous. Germline V CDR1 and CDR2: SGHTA, FQGTGA. The CDR3 consists of 13 residues. Trimming pared 5 bases from V and 5 bases from J, leaving 12 bases between. The CDR3 reads CASSMRERTEAFF. The CDR3, as DNA: TGTGCCAGCAGCATGCGGGAGCGGACTGAAGCTTTCTTT. Drawing the rest from reference TRBV7-3 and TRBJ1-1, the complete variable domain is GAGVSQTPSNKVTEKGKYVELRCDPISGHTALYWYRQSLGQGPEFLIYFQGTGAADDSGLPNDRFFAVRPEGSVSTLKIQRTERGDSAVYLCASSMRERTEAFFGQGTRLTVV.

This clone was detected only a few times. This chain links TRBV18 with TRBJ2-3, with D tentatively TRBD1 (5 bases). The V end was cut by 4 bases, the J end by 6 bases, with 17 bases between. In germline, CDR1 is KGHSH, CDR2 LQKENI. CDR3 length: 15 residues. The CDR3 DNA reads as TGTGCCAGCTCACTAAACCCGACAGTGAAGGATACGCAGTATTTT. This encodes CASSLNPTVKDTQYF.

CDR3 nucleotides: TGTGCCAGCAGCGTAATAGCGGGGCCCGGGGAGCTGTTTTTT. It translates to CASSVIAGPGELFF. The gene calls are TRBV9 and TRBJ2-2, with TRBD2 identical over 8 bases. Trimming took 1 base from V and 6 from J; bases not matched to a gene: 2. This CDR3 comprises 14 residues. Germline-derived CDR1 and CDR2 are SGDLS and YYNGEE.